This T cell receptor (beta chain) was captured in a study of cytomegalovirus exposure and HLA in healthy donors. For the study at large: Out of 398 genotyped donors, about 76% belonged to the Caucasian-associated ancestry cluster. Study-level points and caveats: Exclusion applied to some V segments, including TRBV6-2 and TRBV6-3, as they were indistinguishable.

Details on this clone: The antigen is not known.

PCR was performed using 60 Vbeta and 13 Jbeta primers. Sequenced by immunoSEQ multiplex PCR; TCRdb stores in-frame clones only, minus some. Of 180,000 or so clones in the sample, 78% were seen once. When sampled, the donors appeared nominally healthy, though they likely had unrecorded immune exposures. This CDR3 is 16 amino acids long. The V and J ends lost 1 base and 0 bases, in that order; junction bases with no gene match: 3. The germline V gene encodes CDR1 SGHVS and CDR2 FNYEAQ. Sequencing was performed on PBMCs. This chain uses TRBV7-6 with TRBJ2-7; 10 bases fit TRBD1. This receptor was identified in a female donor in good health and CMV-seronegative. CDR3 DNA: TGTGCCAGCAGCTTAGGGGGGACAGGGGCCTCCTACGAGCAGTACTTC. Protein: CASSLGGTGASYEQYF.